This TCR beta chain was recorded in a study of blood T cell repertoires in COVID-19 (TCRdb year 2020). For the wider study: Samples from collaborators originated in the United States, Italy and Spain and spanned both the acute and convalescent phases of COVID-19. The material from the prospective study consisted of cDNA or gDNA derived from T cells, B-cell-depleted T cells, or PBMCs. Deeply sampled blood TCRbeta repertoires from subjects exposed to, actively infected with, or recovered from COVID-19 were included in the dataset. The repertoires were released in a freely available public database intended as a resource for research on the immune response to SARS-CoV-2. Samples were obtained from the ongoing ImmuneRACE study (first 160 participants) and from 1,254 subjects provided by 6 global collaborators. The sample metadata nearly always contained a de-identified subject ID, COVID-19 status, age in years and sex. HLA class I and class II types, where available, came from metadata supplied by the sample provider rather than from assay-based typing. Broad study findings and their caveats: The quantity of clinical and demographic metadata differed by source and by participant and was supplied without curation.

The CDR3 runs 15 residues from the cysteine to the phenylalanine. Just the 45-base CDR3 DNA is kept, in frame starting at base 1. Germline trimming amounts to 5 bases on V and 5 bases on J, with 5 as the count of junction bases outside the gene matches. Based on the germline V gene, the CDR1 and CDR2 sequences are SGHTA and FQGTGA. Comment on this clone: Its specific antigen is unknown. Qualities for individual bases were not recorded, and no much larger clone is one base off.

Whole blood was collected in K2EDTA tubes by collaborating institutions according to the institutions' own protocols. For TCRbeta analysis, collaborators shipped samples in one of three forms: frozen whole blood, isolated PBMCs, or DNA extracted from either of those sample types. TCRbeta CDR3 regions were amplified from genomic DNA by means of the immunoSEQ Assay, a bias-controlled multiplex PCR. Per the original workflow: Within the assay, amplification of reference gene primers was used to estimate how many nucleated cells each sample contained. To quantify the absolute abundance of each unique TCRbeta CDR3 rearrangement, sequence reads were collapsed and filtered. For each sample, productive Simpson clonality was calculated as the square root of Simpson's diversity index across productive rearrangements. The clones in this table, taken by TCRdb from immuneACCESS, are in-frame only. Not every clone is retained; where verified, under half of the shortfall comes from an unresolved V gene, and the cause of the rest is unknown. D and trimming were read from the DNA, whereas the V and J calls and clone size are those reported in that table. The sample table contains around 95,000 clones; only one count was recorded for about 90% of them. The top ten clonotypes cover around 7.2% of the sample.

Sequenced input: peripheral blood. The rearrangement combines TRBV7-3 with TRBJ2-1; 11 bases in the junction line up with TRBD2. This sequence was found in a man under 40 in a cohort sampled during active COVID-19. The CDR3 region reads CASSGVAGGHNEQFF. The nucleotide sequence reads as follows: TGTGCCAGCAGCGGGGTAGCGGGGGGGCACAATGAGCAGTTCTTC.